These 29 T cell receptor beta chains were sequenced from one sample in a study of Ad26.COV2.S vaccination and SARS-CoV-2 variants (dated by TCRdb to about 2021). The library was prepared using the immunoSEQ multiplex PCR assay. As stored in TCRdb, this immuneACCESS dataset retains in-frame rearrangements with V and J assigned. A fraction of the clones does not appear; measured against another copy, unresolved V genes explain less than half of the discrepancy, and the remainder lacks a known reason. Recorded for this sample are 400,000 to 500,000 clones; 70% to 90% of them occurred a single time. The top ten clones comprise 3.6% of the sample. The sample's treatment or condition label is to be understood as: about 20 received Ad26.COV2.S at low or high dose, single or two shots; 5 received placebo; per-sample allocation not given. For vaccine and placebo recipients, the sequenced repertoires came from samples collected on day 63 after the first injection.

The sequenced sample was peripheral blood, obtained in a trial of Ad26.COV2.S vaccine versus placebo. The receptors here all came from a person between 18 and 65 years old who received the Ad26.COV2.S COVID-19 vaccine or a placebo.

This clone has only one observation. This chain joins TRBV28 and TRBJ1-6; D gene uncertain. The CDR3 length is 15 residues. The germline V and J ends were trimmed by 6 bases and 6 bases, with 15 bases remaining between them. The V gene's germline CDR1 is MDHEN and CDR2 SYDVKM. CDR3 bases: TGTGCCAGCAGCCGAAGTTGGGCAGTTAATTCACCCCTCCACTTT. This gives the protein CASSRSWAVNSPLHF.

CDR3 DNA sequence: TGTGCCAGCAGTCCTTGGACCGGAGGTAGCACAGATACGCAGTATTTT. As protein: CASSPWTGGSTDTQYF. The chain recombines TRBV27 with TRBJ2-3; TRBD2 is a possible D gene (5 bases). CDR1 and CDR2 (germline): MNHEY, SMNVEV (reference sequence). The V end was cut by 5 bases, the J end by 0 bases, with 15 bases between. The CDR3 loop spans 16 amino acids.

V and J are TRBV19 and TRBJ1-2, with D perhaps matching TRBD1 (6 bases). The germline V and J ends were trimmed by 9 bases and 5 bases, with 13 bases remaining between them. The CDR3 runs to 12 residues. The germline V gene has CDR1 LNHDA and CDR2 SQIVND (reference sequence). The CDR3 region has the DNA TGTGCCAGCCGGGACACTTCTTATGGCTACACCTTC. This sequence encodes CASRDTSYGYTF.

The V call is TRBV23-1, the J call TRBJ2-2, with a tentative D call TRBD1 (5 bases). TRBV23-1 is identified as an open reading frame with a role that is uncertain. The CDR3 is 17 residues long. The V and J ends lost 3 bases and 0 bases respectively, with 14 bases between them. The CDR3 here is CASSHREQDSNTGELFF. CDR3 nucleotides: TGCGCCAGCAGTCACAGGGAACAGGATTCGAACACCGGGGAGCTGTTTTTT.

The chain has TRBV3-1 (or the pseudogene TRBV3-2) and TRBJ2-3; D uncertain. Deletions cut 3 bases from V and 4 bases from J, with 8 bases between. CDR1 is LGHDT, CDR2 YNNKEL, per germline (reference sequence). This CDR3 has 13 residues. The CDR3: CASSHASPDTQYF. The CDR3 DNA is TGTGCCAGCAGCCACGCATCCCCAGATACGCAGTATTTT.

The chain recombines TRBV28 with TRBJ2-7, with TRBD1 matching 8 bases. Per germline, CDR1 MDHEN and CDR2 SYDVKM. The V and J ends lost 5 bases and 3 bases, in that order; junction bases with no gene match: 6. The CDR3 has 14 amino acids. The CDR3 nucleotides read TGTGCCAGCAGTCTCCAGGGGGCTCACTACGAGCAGTACTTC. Protein product: CASSLQGAHYEQYF.

V and J are TRBV24-1 and TRBJ2-3; D is unclear. V gave up 0 bases and J gave up 4 bases, with 4 bases separating them. This CDR3 is built from 13 residues. Germline CDR1 is KGHDR and CDR2 is SFDVKD. As DNA, the CDR3 is TGTGCCACCAGTGATTTGGGGGCAGATACGCAGTATTTT. Amino acids: CATSDLGADTQYF.

V is TRBV29-1 and J is TRBJ2-1, with 9 bases lining up with TRBD2. Unmatched junction bases numbered 11, after V lost 5 bases and J lost 9 bases. This CDR3 has 14 residues. Germline loops: CDR1 SQVTM, CDR2 ANQGSEA. The CDR3 sequence: CSVKSGTSRTEQFF. CDR3 nucleotides: TGCAGCGTTAAATCCGGGACTAGCCGTACTGAGCAGTTCTTC.

The chain links TRBV4-1 to TRBJ2-7; 8 bases align to TRBD1. The CDR3 has 20 amino acids. V dropped 0 bases and J dropped 0; count of bases not matched to a gene: 16. Germline-derived CDR1 and CDR2 are MGHRA and YSYEKL. The CDR3 sequence: CASSQDLRDRGQYDSYEQYF. The CDR3 coding sequence is TGCGCCAGCAGCCAAGATCTGAGAGACAGGGGCCAATATGACTCCTACGAGCAGTACTTC.

CDR3 sequence: CASRLAGGSYEQYF. For the CDR3, the DNA is TGTGCCAGCAGACTAGCGGGGGGCTCCTACGAGCAGTACTTC. The chain uses TRBV5-4 and TRBJ2-7, with 12 nucleotides matching TRBD2. The CDR3 has 14 residues. CDR1 is SGHNT, CDR2 YYREEE, per germline (reference sequence). J gave up 0 bases and V 5 bases, and 0 bases lay outside the gene matches.

The chain employs TRBV28 and TRBJ2-3; TRBD2 aligns across 8 bases. V was clipped by 5 bases and J by 0 bases; unmatched bases: 7. Germline V lookup: CDR1 MDHEN, CDR2 SYDVKM. CDR3 length: 16 residues. The CDR3 nucleotides are TGTGCCAGCAGTCGGGGGGGGAGCTCTAGCACAGATACGCAGTATTTT. This gives the protein CASSRGGSSSTDTQYF.

This rearrangement joins TRBV4-2 to TRBJ1-3; TRBD1 matches at 8 bases. V shed 2 bases, J shed 4 bases, and the junction held 7 bases outside the gene matches. The CDR3 spans 16 residues. Looked up from germline, CDR1 is LGHNA and CDR2 is YNFKEQ. CDR3 loop: CASSQKQGDGGNTIYF. The CDR3 nucleotides are TGTGCCAGCAGCCAAAAACAGGGGGACGGGGGAAACACCATATATTTT.

The chain combines TRBV7-2 with TRBJ1-3; D gene unclear. The CDR3 is 13 residues long. CDR1 is SGHTA, CDR2 FQGNSA, per germline. V lost 4 bases to trimming and J lost 0 bases, with 4 bases between them. CDR3 residues: CASSSYSGNTIYF. DNA for the CDR3: TGTGCCAGCAGCTCGTACTCTGGAAACACCATATATTTT. The entire variable domain, with the rest obtained from reference TRBV7-2 and TRBJ1-3, is as follows: GAGVSQSPSNKVTEKGKDVELRCDPISGHTALYWYRQSLGQGLEFLIYFQGNSAPDKSGLPSDRFSAERTGGSVSTLTIQRTQQEDSAVYLCASSSYSGNTIYFGEGSWLTVV.

This clone has just one count. This chain joins TRBV6-2 or TRBV6-3 and TRBJ2-4; D might be TRBD1 or TRBD2, each matching 5 bases. Germline-derived CDR1 and CDR2 are MNHEY and SVGEGT. This CDR3 region has 18 residues. Trimming cost V 2 bases and J 0 bases, with 17 bases left between them. The CDR3 reads CASSYRDASILAKNIQYF. The CDR3, as DNA: TGTGCCAGCAGTTACCGGGACGCCTCGATTCTAGCCAAAAACATTCAGTACTTC.

J is TRBJ1-1 and V is TRBV4-2, with no clear D. CDR3 length: 14 amino acids. Germline-derived CDR1 and CDR2 are LGHNA and YNFKEQ. The germline V and J ends were trimmed by 6 bases and 0 bases, with 11 bases remaining between them. The CDR3 DNA reads TGTGCCAGCAGGCTCCAGGATTTGAACACTGAAGCTTTCTTT. It codes for CASRLQDLNTEAFF.

This rearrangement joins TRBV19 to TRBJ2-5; D possibly corresponds to TRBD1 (6 bases). The CDR3 runs to 15 residues. Germline CDR1 LNHDA, CDR2 SQIVND (reference sequence). Trimming pared 3 bases from V and 5 bases from J, leaving 16 bases between. The CDR3 loop reads CASSMVRQVGETQYF. The CDR3 region has the DNA TGTGCCAGTAGTATGGTGCGACAGGTAGGGGAGACCCAGTACTTC. The entire variable domain, with the rest obtained from reference TRBV19 and TRBJ2-5, is as follows: DGGITQSPKYLFRKEGQNVTLSCEQNLNHDAMYWYRQDPGQGLRLIYYSQIVNDFQKGDIAEGYSVSREKKESFPLTVTSAQKNPTAFYLCASSMVRQVGETQYFGPGTRLLVL.

The V gene is TRBV24-1, the J gene TRBJ2-7, with D uncertain. The V end was cut by 8 bases, the J end by 5 bases, with 3 bases between. The CDR3 spans 9 residues. From germline, CDR1 is KGHDR and CDR2 SFDVKD. This chain's CDR3 is CATKHEQYF. As DNA, the CDR3 is TGTGCCACCAAACACGAGCAGTACTTC.

The chain has TRBV5-4 and TRBJ2-5; D unresolved. CDR3 length: 14 residues. Germline CDR1 reads SGHNT; CDR2 reads YYREEE (reference sequence). V lost 0 bases to trimming and J lost 4 bases, with 10 bases between them. The CDR3 DNA reads as TGTGCCAGCAGCTTGGACTACGGGTCAGAGACCCAGTACTTC. It specifies CASSLDYGSETQYF.

The chain recombines TRBV30 with TRBJ2-7; D ambiguous. The CDR3 covers 11 residues. The germline V gene has CDR1 GTSNPN and CDR2 SVGIG (reference sequence). V was pared by 0 bases and J by 3 bases, with 3 bases between. CDR3 amino acids: CAWSVVYEQYF. In DNA form, the CDR3 reads TGTGCCTGGAGTGTGGTCTACGAGCAGTACTTC.

The chain employs TRBV4-1 and TRBJ1-4; D gene ambiguous. Trimming removed 2 bases from V and 8 bases from J, with 12 bases in between. Germline CDR1 and CDR2: MGHRA and YSYEKL. The CDR3 runs to 14 residues. The CDR3 loop is CASSQIGLGEKLFF. The DNA of the CDR3 is TGCGCCAGCAGCCAAATAGGGTTGGGAGAAAAACTGTTTTTT.

The CDR3 nucleotides read TGTGCCAGCAGTGAAACCAGGGCCTACGAGCAGTACTTC. Translated: CASSETRAYEQYF. The chain combines TRBV2 with TRBJ2-7; tentative D call: TRBD1 (5 bases). There are 13 residues in the CDR3. Trimming pared 2 bases from V and 2 bases from J, leaving 7 bases between. In germline, CDR1 is SNHLY, CDR2 FYNNEI.

The V gene is TRBV24-1, the J gene TRBJ1-4, with D maybe TRBD1 (6 bases). This CDR3 is built from 16 residues. Germline V gene sequence: CDR1 KGHDR, CDR2 SFDVKD. The germline V and J ends were trimmed by 3 bases and 4 bases, with 14 bases remaining between them. CDR3 amino acids: CATSDAGTPFNEKLFF. CDR3 DNA: TGTGCCACCAGTGATGCCGGGACACCGTTTAATGAAAAACTGTTTTTT.

The genes are TRBV27 and TRBJ2-7, with 12 bases identical to TRBD2. Unmatched junction bases numbered 7, after V lost 4 bases and J lost 3 bases. The CDR3 sequence is 16 residues long. CDR1 MNHEY and CDR2 SMNVEV come from the germline V gene (reference sequence). CDR3 in amino acids: CASSSLTSGGNYEQYF. In nucleotides, the CDR3 is TGTGCCAGCAGTTCGCTGACTAGCGGGGGAAACTACGAGCAGTACTTC.

This chain uses TRBV7-8 with TRBJ1-2; 8 positions agree with TRBD1. The V and J ends lost 2 bases and 6 bases, in that order; junction bases with no gene match: 8. From germline, CDR1 is SGHVS and CDR2 FQNEAQ. There are 15 residues in the CDR3. In DNA, the CDR3 is TGTGCCAGCAGCTTACGGGGCAGGGGGCGCGATGGCTACACCTTC. Protein sequence: CASSLRGRGRDGYTF.

This clone was seen a few times. This chain uses TRBV25-1 with TRBJ1-5; perhaps TRBD1 as D (5 bases). The CDR3 extends over 15 amino acids. The germline CDR1 and CDR2 sequences are MGHDK and SYGVNS. V was shortened by 4 bases and J by 1 base, with 11 bases between the two germline ends. CDR3 region: CASSGGTPSNQPQHF. Written as DNA, the CDR3 is TGTGCCAGCAGTGGGGGGACCCCAAGCAATCAGCCCCAGCATTTT.

V usage is TRBV28 and J usage is TRBJ2-3; no clear D. Trimming stripped 2 bases from V and 2 bases from J, with 17 bases between. Germline CDR1 reads MDHEN; CDR2 reads SYDVKM. The CDR3 covers 17 residues. Here the CDR3 reads CASSLGPPGTTTDTQYF. In DNA, the CDR3 is TGTGCCAGCAGTTTAGGGCCCCCGGGTACTACCACAGATACGCAGTATTTT. The entire variable domain, with the rest obtained from reference TRBV28 and TRBJ2-3, is as follows: DVKVTQSSRYLVKRTGEKVFLECVQDMDHENMFWYRQDPGLGLRLIYFSYDVKMKEKGDIPEGYSVSREKKERFSLILESASTNQTSMYLCASSLGPPGTTTDTQYFGPGTRLTVL.

The chain links TRBV7-8 to TRBJ2-2; D gene unclear. Trimming left V 6 bases short and J 4 bases short, with 12 bases between. The CDR3 is 14 residues long. Looked up from germline, CDR1 is SGHVS and CDR2 is FQNEAQ. CDR3 nucleotide sequence: TGTGCCAGCAGGTCCCGCCCGGGCACCGGGGAGCTGTTTTTT. Its protein is CASRSRPGTGELFF.

The gene calls are TRBV10-2 and TRBJ2-1; possibly TRBD1 for D (5 bases). The V gene's germline CDR1 is WSHSY and CDR2 SAAADI. The CDR3 has 13 amino acids. Deletions cut 5 bases from V and 5 bases from J, with 10 bases between. CDR3 DNA sequence: TGCGCCAGCAGTTCCCGACAGAACAATGAGCAGTTCTTC. This encodes CASSSRQNNEQFF.

The chain uses TRBV10-3 and TRBJ2-2; possible D gene TRBD2, 5 bases. The CDR3 sequence is 15 residues long. The germline V gene has CDR1 ENHRY and CDR2 SYGVKD. Trimming shortened V by 5 bases and J by 4 bases, and 14 bases separated the two germline ends. The CDR3 protein is CAISHVGSGTGELFF. CDR3 nucleotide sequence: TGTGCCATCAGTCATGTAGGGAGTGGCACCGGGGAGCTGTTTTTT.